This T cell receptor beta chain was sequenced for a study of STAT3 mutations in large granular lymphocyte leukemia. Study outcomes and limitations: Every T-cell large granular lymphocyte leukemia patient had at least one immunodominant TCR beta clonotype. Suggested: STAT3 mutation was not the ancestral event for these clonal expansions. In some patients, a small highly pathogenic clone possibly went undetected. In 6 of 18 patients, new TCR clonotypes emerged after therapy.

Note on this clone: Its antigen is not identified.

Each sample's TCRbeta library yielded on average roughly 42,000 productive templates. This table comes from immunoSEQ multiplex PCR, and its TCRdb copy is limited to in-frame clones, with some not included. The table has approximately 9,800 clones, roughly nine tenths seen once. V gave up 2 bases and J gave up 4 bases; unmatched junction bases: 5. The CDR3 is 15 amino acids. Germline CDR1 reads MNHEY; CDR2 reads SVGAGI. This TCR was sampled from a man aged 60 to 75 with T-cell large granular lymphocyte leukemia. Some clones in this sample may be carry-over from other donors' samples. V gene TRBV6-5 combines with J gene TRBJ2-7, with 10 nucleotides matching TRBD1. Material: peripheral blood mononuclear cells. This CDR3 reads CASSYGGTGVYEQYF. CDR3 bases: TGTGCCAGCAGTTACGGCGGGACAGGGGTATACGAGCAGTACTTC.